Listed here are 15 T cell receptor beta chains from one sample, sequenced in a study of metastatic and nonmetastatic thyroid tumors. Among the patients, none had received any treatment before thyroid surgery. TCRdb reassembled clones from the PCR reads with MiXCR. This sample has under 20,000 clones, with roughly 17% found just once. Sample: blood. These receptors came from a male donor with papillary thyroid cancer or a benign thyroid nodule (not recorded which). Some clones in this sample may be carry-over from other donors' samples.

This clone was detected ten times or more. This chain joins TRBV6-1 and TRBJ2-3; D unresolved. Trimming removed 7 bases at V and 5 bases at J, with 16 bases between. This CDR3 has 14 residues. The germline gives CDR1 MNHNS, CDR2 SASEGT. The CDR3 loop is CASTSPFLRDTQYF. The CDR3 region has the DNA TGTGCCAGCACCTCACCTTTTCTCCGAGATACGCAGTATTTT.

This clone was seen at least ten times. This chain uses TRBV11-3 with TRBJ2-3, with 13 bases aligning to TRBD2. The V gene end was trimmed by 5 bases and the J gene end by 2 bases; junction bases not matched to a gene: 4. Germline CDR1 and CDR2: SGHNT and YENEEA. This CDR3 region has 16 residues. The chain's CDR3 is CASSPGTSGDTDTQYF. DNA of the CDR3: TGTGCCAGCAGCCCAGGGACTAGCGGGGACACAGATACGCAGTATTTT.

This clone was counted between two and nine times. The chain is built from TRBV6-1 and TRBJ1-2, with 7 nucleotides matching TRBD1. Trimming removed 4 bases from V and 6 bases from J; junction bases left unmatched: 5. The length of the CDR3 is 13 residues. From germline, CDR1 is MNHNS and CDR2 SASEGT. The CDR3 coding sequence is TGTGCCAGCAGTGGGGACAGTTGGAATGGCTACACCTTC. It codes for CASSGDSWNGYTF.

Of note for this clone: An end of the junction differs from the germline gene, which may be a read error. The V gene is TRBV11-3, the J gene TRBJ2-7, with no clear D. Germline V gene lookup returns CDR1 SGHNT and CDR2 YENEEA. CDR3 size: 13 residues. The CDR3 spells CASSYRASYDQYF. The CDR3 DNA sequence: TGTGCCAGCAGCTACCGGGCCTCCTACGATCAGTACTTC.

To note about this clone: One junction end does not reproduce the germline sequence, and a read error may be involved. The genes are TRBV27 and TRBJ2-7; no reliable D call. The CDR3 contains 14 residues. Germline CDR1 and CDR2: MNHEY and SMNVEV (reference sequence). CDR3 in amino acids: CASILLYHYYEQYF. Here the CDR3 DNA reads TGTGCCAGCATTTTATTGTACCATTACTACGAGCAGTACTTC.

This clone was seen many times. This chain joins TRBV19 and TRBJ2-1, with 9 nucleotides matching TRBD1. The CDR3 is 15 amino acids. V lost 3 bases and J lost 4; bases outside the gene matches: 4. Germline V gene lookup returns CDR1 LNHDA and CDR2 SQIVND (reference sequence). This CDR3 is CASSISGQGYNEQFF. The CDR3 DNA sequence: TGTGCCAGTAGTATTTCCGGACAGGGGTACAATGAGCAGTTCTTC.

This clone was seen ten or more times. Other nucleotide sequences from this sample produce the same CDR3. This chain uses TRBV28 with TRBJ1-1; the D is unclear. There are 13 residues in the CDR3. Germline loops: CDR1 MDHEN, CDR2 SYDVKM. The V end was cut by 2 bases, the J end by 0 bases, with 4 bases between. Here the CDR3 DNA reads TGTGCCAGCAGTTTACAGGTGAACACTGAAGCTTTCTTT. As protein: CASSLQVNTEAFF.

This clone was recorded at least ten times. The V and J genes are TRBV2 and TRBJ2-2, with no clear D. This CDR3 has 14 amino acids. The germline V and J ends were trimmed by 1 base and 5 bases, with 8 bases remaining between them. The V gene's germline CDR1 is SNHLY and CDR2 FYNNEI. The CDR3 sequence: CASSEDGRTGELFF. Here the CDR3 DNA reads TGTGCCAGCAGTGAAGACGGACGGACCGGGGAGCTGTTTTTT.

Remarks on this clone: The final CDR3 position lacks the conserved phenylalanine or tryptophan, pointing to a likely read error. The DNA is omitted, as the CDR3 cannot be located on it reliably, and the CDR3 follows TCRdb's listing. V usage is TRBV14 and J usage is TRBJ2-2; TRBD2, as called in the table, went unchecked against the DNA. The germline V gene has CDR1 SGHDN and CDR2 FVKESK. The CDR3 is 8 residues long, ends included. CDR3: CASSRPYT.

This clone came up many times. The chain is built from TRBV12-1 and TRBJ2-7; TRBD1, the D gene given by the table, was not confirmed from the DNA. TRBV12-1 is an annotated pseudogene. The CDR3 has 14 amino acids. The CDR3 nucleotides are TGTGCCAGCAGCAACCGGGACATAATCTACGAGCAGTACTTC. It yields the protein CASSNRDIIYEQYF.

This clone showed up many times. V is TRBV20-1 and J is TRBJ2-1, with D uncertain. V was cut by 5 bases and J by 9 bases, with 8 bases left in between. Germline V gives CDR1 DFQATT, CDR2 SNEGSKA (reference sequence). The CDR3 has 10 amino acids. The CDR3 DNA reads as TGCAGTGCTTCCTCTGCTGAGCAGTTCTTC. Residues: CSASSAEQFF.

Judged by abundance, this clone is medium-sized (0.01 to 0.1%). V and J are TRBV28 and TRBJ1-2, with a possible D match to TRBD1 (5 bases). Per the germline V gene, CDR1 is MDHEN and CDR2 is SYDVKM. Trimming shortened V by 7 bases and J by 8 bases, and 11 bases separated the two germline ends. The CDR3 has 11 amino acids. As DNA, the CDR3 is TGTGCCAGCACCGCGGGGGTGGGCTACACCTTC. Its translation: CASTAGVGYTF.

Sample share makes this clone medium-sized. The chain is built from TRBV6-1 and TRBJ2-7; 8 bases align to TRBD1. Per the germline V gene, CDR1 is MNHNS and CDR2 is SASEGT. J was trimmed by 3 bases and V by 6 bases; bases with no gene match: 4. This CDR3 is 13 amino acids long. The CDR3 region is CASRKDRDYEQYF. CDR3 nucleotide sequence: TGTGCCAGCAGGAAGGACAGGGACTACGAGCAGTACTTC.

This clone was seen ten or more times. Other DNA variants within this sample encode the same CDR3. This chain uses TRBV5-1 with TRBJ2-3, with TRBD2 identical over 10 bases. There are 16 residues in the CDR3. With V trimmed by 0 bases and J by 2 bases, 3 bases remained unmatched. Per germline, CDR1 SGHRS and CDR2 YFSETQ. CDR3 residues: CASSLGLAGFTDTQYF. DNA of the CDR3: TGCGCCAGCAGCTTGGGACTAGCGGGTTTCACAGATACGCAGTATTTT. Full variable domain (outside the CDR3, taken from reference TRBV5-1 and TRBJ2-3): KAGVTQTPRYLIKTRGQQVTLSCSPISGHRSVSWYQQTPGQGLQFLFEYFSETQRNKGNFPGRFSGRQFSNSRSEMNVSTLELGDSALYLCASSLGLAGFTDTQYFGPGTRLTVL.

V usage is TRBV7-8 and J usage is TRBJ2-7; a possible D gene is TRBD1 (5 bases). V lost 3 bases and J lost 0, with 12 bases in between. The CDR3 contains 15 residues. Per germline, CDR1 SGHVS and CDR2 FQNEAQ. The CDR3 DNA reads TGTGCCAGCAGCTTCCAGGGTGTAAGCTCCTACGAGCAGTACTTC. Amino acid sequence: CASSFQGVSSYEQYF.